This T cell receptor beta chain stems from a study of blood T cell repertoires in COVID-19. The overall study: Samples taken during acute and convalescent COVID-19 were collected in the United States, Italy and Spain. Nucleic acid was either cDNA or gDNA, and it came from T cells, B-cell-depleted T cells, or PBMCs.

CDR1 and CDR2 from the germline V gene are SGHTA and FQGNSA. V lost 4 bases, J lost 0 bases, and 9 bases stayed unmatched. This CDR3 comprises 18 residues. The protocol was immunoSEQ multiplex PCR, while the TCRdb copy is restricted to in-frame clones and leaves out a portion. The sample consists of 150,000 to 200,000 clones, roughly 82% of them appearing once. The sequenced material came from peripheral blood. This sequence joins TRBV7-2 and TRBJ2-1, with 10 bases lining up with TRBD2. This receptor was identified in a woman in her sixties or seventies with acute or convalescent COVID-19. The CDR3 sequence: CASSSRGSGGSSYNEQFF. CDR3 nucleotide sequence: TGTGCCAGCAGCTCCCGGGGTAGCGGGGGGAGCTCCTACAATGAGCAGTTCTTC.